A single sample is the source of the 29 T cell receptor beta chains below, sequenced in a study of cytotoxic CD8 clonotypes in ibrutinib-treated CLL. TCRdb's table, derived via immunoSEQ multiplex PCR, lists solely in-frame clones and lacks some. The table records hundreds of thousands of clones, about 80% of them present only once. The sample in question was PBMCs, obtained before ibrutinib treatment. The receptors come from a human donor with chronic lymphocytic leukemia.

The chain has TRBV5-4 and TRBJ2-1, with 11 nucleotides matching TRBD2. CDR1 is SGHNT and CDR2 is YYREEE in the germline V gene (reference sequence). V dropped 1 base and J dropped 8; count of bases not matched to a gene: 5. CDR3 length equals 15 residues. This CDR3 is CASSLTSGRMHEQFF. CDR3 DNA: TGTGCCAGCAGCTTGACTAGCGGGAGAATGCATGAGCAGTTCTTC.

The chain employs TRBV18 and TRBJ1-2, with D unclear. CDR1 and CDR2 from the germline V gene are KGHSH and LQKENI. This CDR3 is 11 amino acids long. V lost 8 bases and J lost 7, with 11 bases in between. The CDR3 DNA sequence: TGTGCCAGCAGGGATTTCGCTGGCTACACCTTC. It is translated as CASRDFAGYTF.

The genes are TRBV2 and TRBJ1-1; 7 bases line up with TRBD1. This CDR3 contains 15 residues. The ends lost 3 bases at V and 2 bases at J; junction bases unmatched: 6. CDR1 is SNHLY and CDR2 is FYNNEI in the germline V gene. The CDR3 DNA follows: TGTGCCAGCAGTGATGATGACAGGGCTAACACTGAAGCTTTCTTT. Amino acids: CASSDDDRANTEAFF. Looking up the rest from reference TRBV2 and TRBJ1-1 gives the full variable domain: EPEVTQTPSHQVTQMGQEVILRCVPISNHLYFYWYRQILGQKVEFLVSFYNNEISEKSEIFDDQFSVERPDGSNFTLKIRSTKLEDSAMYFCASSDDDRANTEAFFGQGTRLTVV.

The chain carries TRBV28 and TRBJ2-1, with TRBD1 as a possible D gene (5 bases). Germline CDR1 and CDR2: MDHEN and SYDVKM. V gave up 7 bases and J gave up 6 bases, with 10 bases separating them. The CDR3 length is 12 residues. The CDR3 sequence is CASNNQGNEQFF. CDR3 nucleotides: TGTGCCAGCAATAACCAGGGCAATGAGCAGTTCTTC.

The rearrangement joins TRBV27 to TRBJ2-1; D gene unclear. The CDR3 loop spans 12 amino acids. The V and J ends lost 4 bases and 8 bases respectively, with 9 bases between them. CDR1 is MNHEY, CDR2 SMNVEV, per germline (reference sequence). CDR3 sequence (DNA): TGTGCCAGCAGTTCCAAGTTCCATGAGCAGTTCTTC. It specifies CASSSKFHEQFF.

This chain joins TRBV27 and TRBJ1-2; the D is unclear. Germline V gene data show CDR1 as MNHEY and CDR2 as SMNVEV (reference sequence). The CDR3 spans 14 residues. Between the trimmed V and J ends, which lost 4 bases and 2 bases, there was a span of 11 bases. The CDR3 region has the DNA TGTGCCAGCAGTTGGAATTCCGACAACTATGGCTACACCTTC. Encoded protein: CASSWNSDNYGYTF.

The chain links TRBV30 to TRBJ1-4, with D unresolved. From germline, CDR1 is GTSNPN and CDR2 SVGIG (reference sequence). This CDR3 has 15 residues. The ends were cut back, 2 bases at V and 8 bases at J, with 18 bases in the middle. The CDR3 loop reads CAWSRGGPRREKLFF. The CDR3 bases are TGTGCCTGGAGTAGAGGAGGACCCCGGCGGGAAAAACTGTTTTTT.

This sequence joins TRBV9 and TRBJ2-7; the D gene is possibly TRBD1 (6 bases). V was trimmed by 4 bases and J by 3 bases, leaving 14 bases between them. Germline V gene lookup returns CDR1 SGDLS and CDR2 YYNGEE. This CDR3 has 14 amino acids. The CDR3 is CASSLRTAYYEQYF. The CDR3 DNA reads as TGTGCCAGCAGCCTACGGACAGCATACTACGAGCAGTACTTC.

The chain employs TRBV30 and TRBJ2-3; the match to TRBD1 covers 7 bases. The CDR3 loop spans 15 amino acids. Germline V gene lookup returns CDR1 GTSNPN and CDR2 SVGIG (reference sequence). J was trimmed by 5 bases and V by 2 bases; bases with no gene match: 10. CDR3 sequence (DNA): TGTGCCTGGAGTTTCGGAGGTACAGGGGTAGATACGCAGTATTTT. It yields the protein CAWSFGGTGVDTQYF.

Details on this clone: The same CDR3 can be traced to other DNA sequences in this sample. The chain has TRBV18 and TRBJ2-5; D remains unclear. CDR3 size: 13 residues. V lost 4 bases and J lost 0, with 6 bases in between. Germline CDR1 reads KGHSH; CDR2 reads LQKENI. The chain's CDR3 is CASSLGNQETQYF. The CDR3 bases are TGTGCCAGCTCACTAGGGAACCAAGAGACCCAGTACTTC.

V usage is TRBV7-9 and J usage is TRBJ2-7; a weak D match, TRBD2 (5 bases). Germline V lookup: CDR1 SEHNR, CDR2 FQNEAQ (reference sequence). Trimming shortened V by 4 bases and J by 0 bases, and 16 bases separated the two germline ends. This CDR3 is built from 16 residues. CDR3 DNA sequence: TGTGCCAGCAGCTCCGGCTTCTCGGCGGGCTCCTACGAGCAGTACTTC. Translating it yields CASSSGFSAGSYEQYF.

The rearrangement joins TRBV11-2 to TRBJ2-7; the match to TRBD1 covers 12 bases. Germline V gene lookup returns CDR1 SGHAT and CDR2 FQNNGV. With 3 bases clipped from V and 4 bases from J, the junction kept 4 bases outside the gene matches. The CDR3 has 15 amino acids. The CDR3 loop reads CASSFGTGGRYEQYF. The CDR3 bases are TGTGCCAGCAGCTTTGGGACAGGGGGCAGGTACGAGCAGTACTTC.

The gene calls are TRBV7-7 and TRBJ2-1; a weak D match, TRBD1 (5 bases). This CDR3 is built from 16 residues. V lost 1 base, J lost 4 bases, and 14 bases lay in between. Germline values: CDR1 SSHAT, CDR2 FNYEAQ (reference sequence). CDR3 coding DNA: TGTGCCAGCAGCTTAGATTTGGGGCCAGGGTACAATGAGCAGTTCTTC. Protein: CASSLDLGPGYNEQFF.

The DNA for the CDR3 is TGTGCCAGCAGGCCCGCCGGCGGAAACACCATATATTTT. It encodes CASRPAGGNTIYF. The chain carries TRBV7-2 and TRBJ1-3; D gene uncertain. The CDR3 is made up of 13 amino acids. In germline, CDR1 is SGHTA, CDR2 FQGNSA. Trimming stripped 6 bases from V and 4 bases from J, with 10 bases between.

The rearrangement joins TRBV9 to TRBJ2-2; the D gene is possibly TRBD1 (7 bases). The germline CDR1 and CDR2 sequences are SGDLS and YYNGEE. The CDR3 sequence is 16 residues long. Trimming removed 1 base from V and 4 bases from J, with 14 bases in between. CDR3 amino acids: CASSVLTGRGTGELFF. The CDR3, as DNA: TGTGCCAGCAGCGTATTGACAGGGCGGGGCACCGGGGAGCTGTTTTTT.

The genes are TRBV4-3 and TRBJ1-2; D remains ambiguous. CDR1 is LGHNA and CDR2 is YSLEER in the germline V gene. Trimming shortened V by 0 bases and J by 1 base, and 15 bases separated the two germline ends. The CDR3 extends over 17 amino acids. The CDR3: CASSQDISAGFNYGYTF. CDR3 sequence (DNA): TGCGCCAGCAGCCAAGATATTAGTGCGGGATTTAACTATGGCTACACCTTC.

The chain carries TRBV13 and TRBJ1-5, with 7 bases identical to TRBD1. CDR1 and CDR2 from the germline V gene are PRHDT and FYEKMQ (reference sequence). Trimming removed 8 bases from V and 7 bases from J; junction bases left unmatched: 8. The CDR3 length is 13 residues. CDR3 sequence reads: CASQAKGGQPQHF. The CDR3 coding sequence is TGTGCCAGCCAAGCAAAAGGGGGCCAGCCCCAGCATTTT.

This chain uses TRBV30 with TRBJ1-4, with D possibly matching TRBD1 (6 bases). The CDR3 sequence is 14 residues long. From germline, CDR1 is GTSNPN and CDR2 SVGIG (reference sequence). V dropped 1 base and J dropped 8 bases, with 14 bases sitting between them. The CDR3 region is CAWSESGVDEKLFF. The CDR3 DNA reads TGTGCCTGGAGTGAATCAGGGGTGGACGAAAAACTGTTTTTT.

CDR3 sequence (DNA): TGTGCCAGCAGCTTTGATAGCACCTACGAGCAGTACTTC. This gives the protein CASSFDSTYEQYF. The chain joins TRBV11-2 to TRBJ2-7, with unresolved D. V lost 3 bases, J lost 2 bases, and 8 bases lay in between. The CDR3 consists of 13 residues. In germline, CDR1 is SGHAT, CDR2 FQNNGV.

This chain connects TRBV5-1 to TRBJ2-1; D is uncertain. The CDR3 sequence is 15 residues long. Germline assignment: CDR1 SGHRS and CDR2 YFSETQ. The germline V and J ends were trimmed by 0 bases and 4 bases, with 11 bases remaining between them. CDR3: CASSLGHLTYNEQFF. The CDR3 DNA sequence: TGCGCCAGCAGCTTGGGGCATCTCACTTACAATGAGCAGTTCTTC.

CDR3 nucleotide sequence: TGTGCCAGCAGGCAGCGGGATCTGAGCACAGATACGCAGTATTTT. This gives the protein CASRQRDLSTDTQYF. The rearrangement joins TRBV7-8 to TRBJ2-3, with TRBD2 matching 7 bases. Germline CDR1 is SGHVS and CDR2 is FQNEAQ. This CDR3 has 15 amino acids. V shed 6 bases and J 0 bases; nucleotides not matched to a gene: 6.

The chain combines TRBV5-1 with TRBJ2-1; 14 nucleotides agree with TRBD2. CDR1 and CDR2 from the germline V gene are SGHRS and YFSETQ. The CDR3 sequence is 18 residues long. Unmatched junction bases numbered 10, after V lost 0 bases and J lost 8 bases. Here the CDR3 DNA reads TGCGCCAGCAGCTTGGCACAGGGACTAGCGGGAGAGACAGATGAGCAGTTCTTC. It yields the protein CASSLAQGLAGETDEQFF. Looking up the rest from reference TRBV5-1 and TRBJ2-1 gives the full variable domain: KAGVTQTPRYLIKTRGQQVTLSCSPISGHRSVSWYQQTPGQGLQFLFEYFSETQRNKGNFPGRFSGRQFSNSRSEMNVSTLELGDSALYLCASSLAQGLAGETDEQFFGPGTRLTVL.

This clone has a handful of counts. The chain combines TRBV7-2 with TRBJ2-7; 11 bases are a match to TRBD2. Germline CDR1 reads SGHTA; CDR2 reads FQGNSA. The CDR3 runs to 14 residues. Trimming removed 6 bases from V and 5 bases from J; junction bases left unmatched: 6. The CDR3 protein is CASRRLAGGHEQYF. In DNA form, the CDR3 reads TGTGCCAGCAGACGCCTAGCGGGAGGCCACGAGCAGTACTTC.

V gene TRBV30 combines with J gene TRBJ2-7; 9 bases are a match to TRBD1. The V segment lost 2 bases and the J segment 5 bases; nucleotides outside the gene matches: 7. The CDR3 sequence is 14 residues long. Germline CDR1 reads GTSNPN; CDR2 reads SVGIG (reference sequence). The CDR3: CAWSTGTGFDEQYF. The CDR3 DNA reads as TGTGCCTGGAGTACGGGGACAGGGTTCGACGAGCAGTACTTC.

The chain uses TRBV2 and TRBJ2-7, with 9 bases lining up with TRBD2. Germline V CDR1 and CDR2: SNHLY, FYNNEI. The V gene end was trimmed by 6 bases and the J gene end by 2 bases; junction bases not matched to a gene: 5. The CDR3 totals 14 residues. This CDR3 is CASSRAGGAYEQYF. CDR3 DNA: TGTGCCAGCAGCAGAGCGGGAGGTGCCTACGAGCAGTACTTC.

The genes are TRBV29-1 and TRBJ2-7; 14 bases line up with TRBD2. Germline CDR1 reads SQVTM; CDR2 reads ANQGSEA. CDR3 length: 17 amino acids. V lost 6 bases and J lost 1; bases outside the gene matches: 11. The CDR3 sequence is CSVAEGTSGSRSYEQYF. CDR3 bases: TGCAGCGTCGCCGAGGGGACTAGCGGGAGTAGGTCCTACGAGCAGTACTTC.

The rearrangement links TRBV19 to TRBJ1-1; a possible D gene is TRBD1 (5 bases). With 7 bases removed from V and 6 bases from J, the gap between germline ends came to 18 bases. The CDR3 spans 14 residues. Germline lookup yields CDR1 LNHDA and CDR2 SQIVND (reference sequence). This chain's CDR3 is CASIDSQVLPEAFF. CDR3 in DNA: TGTGCCAGTATAGATTCACAGGTGCTCCCTGAAGCTTTCTTT.

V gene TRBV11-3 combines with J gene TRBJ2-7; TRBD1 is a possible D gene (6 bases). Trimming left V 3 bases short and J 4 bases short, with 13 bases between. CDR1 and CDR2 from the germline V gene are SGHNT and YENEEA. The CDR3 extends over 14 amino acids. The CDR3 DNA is TGTGCCAGCAGCTTGGGACATGGGAGATACGAGCAGTACTTC. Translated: CASSLGHGRYEQYF.

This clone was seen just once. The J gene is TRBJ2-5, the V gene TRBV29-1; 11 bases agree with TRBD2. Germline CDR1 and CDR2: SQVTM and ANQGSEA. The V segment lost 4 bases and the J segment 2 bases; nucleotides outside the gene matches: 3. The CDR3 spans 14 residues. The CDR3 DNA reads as TGCAGCGTTGTAACTAGCGGGAGACAAGAGACCCAGTACTTC. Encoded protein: CSVVTSGRQETQYF.